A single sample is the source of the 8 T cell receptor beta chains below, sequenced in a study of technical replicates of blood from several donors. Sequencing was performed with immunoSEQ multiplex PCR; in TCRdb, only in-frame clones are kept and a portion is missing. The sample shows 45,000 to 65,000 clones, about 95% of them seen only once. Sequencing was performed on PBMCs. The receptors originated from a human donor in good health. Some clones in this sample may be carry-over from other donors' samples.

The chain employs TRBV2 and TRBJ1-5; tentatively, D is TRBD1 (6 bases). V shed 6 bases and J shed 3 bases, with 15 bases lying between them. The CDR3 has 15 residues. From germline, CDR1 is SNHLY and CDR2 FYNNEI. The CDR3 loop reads CASSPGHWLNQPQHF. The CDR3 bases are TGTGCCAGCAGCCCGGGACATTGGCTCAATCAGCCCCAGCATTTT.

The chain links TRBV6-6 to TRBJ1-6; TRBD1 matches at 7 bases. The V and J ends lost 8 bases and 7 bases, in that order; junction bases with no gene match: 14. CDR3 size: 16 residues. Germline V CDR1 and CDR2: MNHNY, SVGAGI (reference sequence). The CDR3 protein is CASGNHRDSGNSPLHF. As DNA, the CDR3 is TGTGCCAGCGGTAATCACCGGGACAGTGGAAATTCACCCCTCCACTTT.

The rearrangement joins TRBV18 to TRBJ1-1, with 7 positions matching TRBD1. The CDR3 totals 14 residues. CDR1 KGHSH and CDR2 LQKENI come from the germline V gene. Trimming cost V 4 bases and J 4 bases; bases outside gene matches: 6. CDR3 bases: TGTGCCAGCTCACAAGGGGGCGGTATCACTGAAGCTTTCTTT. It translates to CASSQGGGITEAFF.

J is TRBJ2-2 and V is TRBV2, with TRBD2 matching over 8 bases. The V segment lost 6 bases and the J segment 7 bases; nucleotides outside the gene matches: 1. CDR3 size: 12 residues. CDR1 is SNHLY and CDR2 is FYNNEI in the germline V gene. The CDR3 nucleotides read TGTGCCAGCAGGCTAGCGGGCGGGGAGCTGTTTTTT. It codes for CASRLAGGELFF.

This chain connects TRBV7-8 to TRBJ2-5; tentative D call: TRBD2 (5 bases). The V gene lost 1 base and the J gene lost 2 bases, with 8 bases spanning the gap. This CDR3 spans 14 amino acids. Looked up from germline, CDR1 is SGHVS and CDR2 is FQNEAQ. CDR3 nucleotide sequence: TGTGCCAGCAGCTTAGGAACGGGGCAAGAGACCCAGTACTTC. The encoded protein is CASSLGTGQETQYF. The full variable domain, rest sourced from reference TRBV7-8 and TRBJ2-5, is GAGVSQSPRYKVAKRGQDVALRCDPISGHVSLFWYQQALGQGPEFLTYFQNEAQLDKSGLPSDRFFAERPEGSVSTLKIQRTQQEDSAVYLCASSLGTGQETQYFGPGTRLLVL.

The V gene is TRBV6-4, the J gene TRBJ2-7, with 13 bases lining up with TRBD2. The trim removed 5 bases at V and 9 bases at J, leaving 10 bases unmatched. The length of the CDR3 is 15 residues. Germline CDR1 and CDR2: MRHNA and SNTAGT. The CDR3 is CASSRLTSGGRGQYF. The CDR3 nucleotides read TGTGCCAGCAGTCGTCTGACTAGCGGGGGGCGGGGGCAGTACTTC.

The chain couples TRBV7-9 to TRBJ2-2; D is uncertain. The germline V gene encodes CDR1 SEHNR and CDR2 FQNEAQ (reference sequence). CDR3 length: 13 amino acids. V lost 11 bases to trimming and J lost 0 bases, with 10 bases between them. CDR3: CALTRANTGELFF. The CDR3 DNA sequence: TGTGCCCTGACACGCGCGAACACCGGGGAGCTGTTTTTT. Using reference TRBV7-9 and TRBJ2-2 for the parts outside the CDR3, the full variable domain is DTGVSQNPRHKITKRGQNVTFRCDPISEHNRLYWYRQTLGQGPEFLTYFQNEAQLEKSRLLSDRFSAERPKGSFSTLEIQRTEQGDSAMYLCALTRANTGELFFGEGSRLTVL.

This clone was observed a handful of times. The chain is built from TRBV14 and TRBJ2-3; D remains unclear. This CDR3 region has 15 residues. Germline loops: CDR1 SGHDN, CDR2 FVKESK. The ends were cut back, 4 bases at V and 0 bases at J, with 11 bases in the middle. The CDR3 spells CASSRQLSSTDTQYF. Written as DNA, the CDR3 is TGTGCCAGCAGCCGCCAACTTTCTAGCACAGATACGCAGTATTTT.